This TCR beta chain was sequenced during a study of T-cell memory formation after mild COVID-19. In this sample, this clonotype turned up a few times. 5'RACE primed from the constant segment yielded TCR alpha and TCR beta cDNA libraries bearing sample barcodes and UMIs. MiXCR, applied by TCRdb to the 5' RACE reads, yields one record per CDR3 protein. Of about half a million distinct CDR3 sequences detected, roughly 20% appear once; the ten largest clones hold roughly an eighth. The sequence came from an adult woman who had mild COVID-19 (a few samples of this study predate the infection). Cell type and time point are not known. Sequencing was done on a sample of PBMCs or a T cell subset sorted from them (not recorded which).

CDR3 in DNA: TGTGCCACCAGCCCGGACAGGAACACCGGGGAGCTGTTTTTT. As protein: CATSPDRNTGELFF. This chain links TRBV15 with TRBJ2-2; D perhaps matches TRBD1 (6 bases). The CDR3 is 14 amino acids. Germline-derived CDR1 and CDR2 are LNHNV and YYDKDF (reference sequence). V was trimmed by 5 bases and J by 1 base, leaving 8 bases between them. Together with reference TRBV15 and TRBJ2-2, the CDR3 gives the full variable domain: DAMVIQNPRYQVTQFGKPVTLSCSQTLNHNVMYWYQQKSSQAPKLLFHYYDKDFNNEADTPDNFQSRRPNTSFCFLDIRSPGLGDTAMYLCATSPDRNTGELFFGEGSRLTVL.